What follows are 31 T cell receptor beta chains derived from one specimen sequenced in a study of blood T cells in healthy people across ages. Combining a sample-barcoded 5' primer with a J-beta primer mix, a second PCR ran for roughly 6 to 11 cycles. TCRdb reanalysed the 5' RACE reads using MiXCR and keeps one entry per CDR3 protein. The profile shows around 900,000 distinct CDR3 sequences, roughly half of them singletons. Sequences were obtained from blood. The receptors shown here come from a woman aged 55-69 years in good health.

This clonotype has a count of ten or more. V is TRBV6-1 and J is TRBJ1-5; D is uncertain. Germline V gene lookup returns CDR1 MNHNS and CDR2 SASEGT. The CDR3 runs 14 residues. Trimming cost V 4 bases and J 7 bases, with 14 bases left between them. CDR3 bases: TGTGCCAGCAGTGTGAATAATTGGCGCCAGCCCCAGCATTTT. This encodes CASSVNNWRQPQHF.

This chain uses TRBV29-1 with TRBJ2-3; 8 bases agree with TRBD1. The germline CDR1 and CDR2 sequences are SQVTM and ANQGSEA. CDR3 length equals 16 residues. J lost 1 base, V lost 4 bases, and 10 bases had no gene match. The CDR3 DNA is TGCAGCGTTGTTCAGGGGGCCGTCCCTGGCACAGATACGCAGTATTTT. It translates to CSVVQGAVPGTDTQYF.

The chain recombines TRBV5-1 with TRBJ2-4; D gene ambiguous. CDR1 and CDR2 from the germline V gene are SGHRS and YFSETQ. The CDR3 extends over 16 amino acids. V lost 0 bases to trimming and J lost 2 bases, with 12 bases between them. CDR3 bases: TGCGCCAGCAGCTTGGGTCTAGTTGTTACCAAAAACATTCAGTACTTC. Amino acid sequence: CASSLGLVVTKNIQYF.

CDR3 bases: TGTGCCAGCGGCCTCGAGGGCTACGAGCAGTACTTC. Protein: CASGLEGYEQYF. The chain carries TRBV7-9 and TRBJ2-7; D perhaps matches TRBD2 (5 bases). The V gene lost 8 bases and the J gene lost 3 bases, with 11 bases spanning the gap. Germline CDR1 SEHNR, CDR2 FQNEAQ (reference sequence). The CDR3 sequence is 12 residues long. The complete variable domain, with remaining parts taken from reference TRBV7-9 and TRBJ2-7, reads DTGVSQNPRHKITKRGQNVTFRCDPISEHNRLYWYRQTLGQGPEFLTYFQNEAQLEKSRLLSDRFSAERPKGSFSTLEIQRTEQGDSAMYLCASGLEGYEQYFGPGTRLTVT.

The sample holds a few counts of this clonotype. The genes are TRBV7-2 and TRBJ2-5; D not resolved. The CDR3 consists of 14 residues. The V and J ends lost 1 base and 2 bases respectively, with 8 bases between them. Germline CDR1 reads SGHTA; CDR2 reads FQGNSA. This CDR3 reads CASSLVASQETQYF. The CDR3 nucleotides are TGTGCCAGCAGCTTAGTTGCCTCGCAAGAGACCCAGTACTTC.

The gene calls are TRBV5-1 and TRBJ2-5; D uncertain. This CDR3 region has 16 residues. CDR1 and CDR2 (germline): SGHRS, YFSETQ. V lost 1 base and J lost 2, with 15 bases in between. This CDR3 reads CASSLTLMGIQETQYF. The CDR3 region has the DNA TGCGCCAGCAGCTTGACACTTATGGGGATACAAGAGACCCAGTACTTC. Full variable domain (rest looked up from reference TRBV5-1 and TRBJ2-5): KAGVTQTPRYLIKTRGQQVTLSCSPISGHRSVSWYQQTPGQGLQFLFEYFSETQRNKGNFPGRFSGRQFSNSRSEMNVSTLELGDSALYLCASSLTLMGIQETQYFGPGTRLLVL.

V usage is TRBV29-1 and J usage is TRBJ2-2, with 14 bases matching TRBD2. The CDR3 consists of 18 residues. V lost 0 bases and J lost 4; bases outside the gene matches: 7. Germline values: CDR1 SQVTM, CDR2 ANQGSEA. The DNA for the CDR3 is TGCAGCGTTGAAGATCCGGGACTAGCGGGAGTGGGCACCGGGGAGCTGTTTTTT. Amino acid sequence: CSVEDPGLAGVGTGELFF.

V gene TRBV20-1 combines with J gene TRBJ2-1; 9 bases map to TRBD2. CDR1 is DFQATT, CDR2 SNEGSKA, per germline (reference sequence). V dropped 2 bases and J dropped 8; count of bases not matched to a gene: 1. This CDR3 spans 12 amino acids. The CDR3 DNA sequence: TGCAGTGCTAGATTAGCGGGAGATGAGCAGTTCTTC. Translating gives CSARLAGDEQFF.

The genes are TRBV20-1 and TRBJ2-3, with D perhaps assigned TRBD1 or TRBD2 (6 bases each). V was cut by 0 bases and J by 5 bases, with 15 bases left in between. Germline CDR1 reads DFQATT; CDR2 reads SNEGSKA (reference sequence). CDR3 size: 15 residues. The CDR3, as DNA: TGCAGTGCTAGAGATTTTGGAGGGGGGAGAGATACGCAGTATTTT. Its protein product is CSARDFGGGRDTQYF.

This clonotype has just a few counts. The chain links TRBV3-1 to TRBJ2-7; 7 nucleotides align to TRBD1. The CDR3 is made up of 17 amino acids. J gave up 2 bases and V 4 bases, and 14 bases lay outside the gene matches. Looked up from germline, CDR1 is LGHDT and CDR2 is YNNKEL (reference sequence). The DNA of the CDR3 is TGTGCCAGCAGCCTGGGGAAAATCCGGGACAGAGCCTACGAGCAGTACTTC. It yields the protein CASSLGKIRDRAYEQYF.

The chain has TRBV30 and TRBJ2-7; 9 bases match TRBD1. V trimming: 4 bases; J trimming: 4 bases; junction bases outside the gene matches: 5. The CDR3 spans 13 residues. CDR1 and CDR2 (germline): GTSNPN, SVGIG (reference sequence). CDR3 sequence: CAWTLGQGYEQYF. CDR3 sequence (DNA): TGTGCCTGGACTCTGGGACAGGGTTACGAGCAGTACTTC.

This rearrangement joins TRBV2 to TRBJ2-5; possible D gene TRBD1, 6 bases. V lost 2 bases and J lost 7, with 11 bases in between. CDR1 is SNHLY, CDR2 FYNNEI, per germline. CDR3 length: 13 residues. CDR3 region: CASSEQGSGTQYF. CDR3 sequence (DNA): TGTGCCAGCAGTGAACAGGGGTCCGGGACCCAGTACTTC.

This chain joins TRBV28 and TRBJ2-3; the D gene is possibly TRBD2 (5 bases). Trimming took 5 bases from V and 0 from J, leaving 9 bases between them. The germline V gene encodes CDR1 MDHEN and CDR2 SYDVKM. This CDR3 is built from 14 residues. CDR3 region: CASSGRTSTDTQYF. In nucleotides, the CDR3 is TGTGCCAGCAGTGGAAGGACTAGCACAGATACGCAGTATTTT. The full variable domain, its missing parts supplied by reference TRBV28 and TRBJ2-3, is DVKVTQSSRYLVKRTGEKVFLECVQDMDHENMFWYRQDPGLGLRLIYFSYDVKMKEKGDIPEGYSVSREKKERFSLILESASTNQTSMYLCASSGRTSTDTQYFGPGTRLTVL.

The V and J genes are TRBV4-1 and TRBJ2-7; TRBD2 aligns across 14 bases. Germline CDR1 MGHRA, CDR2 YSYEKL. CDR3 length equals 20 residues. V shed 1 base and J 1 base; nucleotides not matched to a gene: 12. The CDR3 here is CASSQVHPPRLAGGSYEQYF. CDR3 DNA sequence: TGCGCCAGCAGCCAAGTCCATCCCCCCAGACTAGCGGGAGGGTCCTACGAGCAGTACTTC.

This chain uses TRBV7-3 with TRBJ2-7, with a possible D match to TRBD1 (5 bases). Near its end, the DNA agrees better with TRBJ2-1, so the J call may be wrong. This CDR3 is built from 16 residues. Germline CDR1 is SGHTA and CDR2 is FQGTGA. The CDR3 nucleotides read TGTGCCAGCAGTTCAGGGTTTCTGGGCCCCAACAATGAGCAGTTCTTC. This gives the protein CASSSGFLGPNNEQFF.

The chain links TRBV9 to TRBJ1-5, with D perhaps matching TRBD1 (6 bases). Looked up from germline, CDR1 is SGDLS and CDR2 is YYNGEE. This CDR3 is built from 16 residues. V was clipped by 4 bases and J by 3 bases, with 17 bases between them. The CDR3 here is CASSPQGWGLNQPQHF. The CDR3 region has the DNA TGTGCCAGCAGCCCTCAGGGTTGGGGGCTCAATCAGCCCCAGCATTTT.

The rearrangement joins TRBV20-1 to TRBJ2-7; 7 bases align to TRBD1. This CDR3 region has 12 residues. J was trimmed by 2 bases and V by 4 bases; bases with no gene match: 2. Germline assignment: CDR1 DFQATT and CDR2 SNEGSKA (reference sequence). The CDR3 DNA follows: TGCAGTGCTAAGGGGGCCGCCTACGAGCAGTACTTC. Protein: CSAKGAAYEQYF.

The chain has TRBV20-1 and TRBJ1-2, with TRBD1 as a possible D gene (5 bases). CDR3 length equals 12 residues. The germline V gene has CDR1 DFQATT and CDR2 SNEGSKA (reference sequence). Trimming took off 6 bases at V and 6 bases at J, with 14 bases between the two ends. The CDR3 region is CSALIGGHGYTF. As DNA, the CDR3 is TGCAGTGCCCTAATTGGGGGACATGGCTACACCTTC.

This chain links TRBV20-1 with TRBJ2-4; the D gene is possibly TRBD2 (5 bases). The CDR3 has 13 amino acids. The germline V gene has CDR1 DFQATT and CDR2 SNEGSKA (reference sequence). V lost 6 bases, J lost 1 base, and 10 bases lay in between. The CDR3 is CSATTVAKNIQYF. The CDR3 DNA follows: TGCAGTGCGACTACAGTGGCCAAAAACATTCAGTACTTC.

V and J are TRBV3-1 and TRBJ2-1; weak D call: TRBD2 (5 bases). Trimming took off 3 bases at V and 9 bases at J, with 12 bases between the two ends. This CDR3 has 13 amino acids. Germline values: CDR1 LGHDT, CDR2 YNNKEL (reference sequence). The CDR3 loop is CASSHVTRIEQFF. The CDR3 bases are TGTGCCAGCAGCCATGTTACTAGGATTGAGCAGTTCTTC.

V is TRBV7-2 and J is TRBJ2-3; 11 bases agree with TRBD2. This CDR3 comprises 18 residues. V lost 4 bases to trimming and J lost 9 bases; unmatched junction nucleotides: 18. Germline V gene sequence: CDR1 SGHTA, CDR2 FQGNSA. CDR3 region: CASSSPGVAGGPRRTQYF. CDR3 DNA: TGTGCCAGCAGCTCCCCTGGGGTAGCGGGAGGGCCTAGGCGAACGCAGTATTTT.

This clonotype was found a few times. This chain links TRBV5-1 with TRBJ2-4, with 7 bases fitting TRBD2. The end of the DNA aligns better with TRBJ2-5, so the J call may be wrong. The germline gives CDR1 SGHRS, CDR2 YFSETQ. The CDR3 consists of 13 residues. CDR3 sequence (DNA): TGCGCCAGCAGCTGGCGGGAGCTGGAGACCCAGTACTTC. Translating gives CASSWRELETQYF.

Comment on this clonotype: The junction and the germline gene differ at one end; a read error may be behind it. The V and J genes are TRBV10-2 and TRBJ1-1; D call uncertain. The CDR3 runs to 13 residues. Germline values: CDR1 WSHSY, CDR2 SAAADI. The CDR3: CASSESSNSEAFF. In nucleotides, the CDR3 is TGCGCCAGCAGTGAGTCTTCGAACTCTGAAGCTTTCTTT.

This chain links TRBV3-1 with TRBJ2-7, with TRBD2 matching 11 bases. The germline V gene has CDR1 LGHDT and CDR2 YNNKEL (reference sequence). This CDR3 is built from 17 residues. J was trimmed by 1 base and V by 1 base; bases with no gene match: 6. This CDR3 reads CASSQGTSGFLSYEQYF. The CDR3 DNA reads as TGTGCCAGCAGCCAAGGGACTAGCGGGTTTCTATCCTACGAGCAGTACTTC.

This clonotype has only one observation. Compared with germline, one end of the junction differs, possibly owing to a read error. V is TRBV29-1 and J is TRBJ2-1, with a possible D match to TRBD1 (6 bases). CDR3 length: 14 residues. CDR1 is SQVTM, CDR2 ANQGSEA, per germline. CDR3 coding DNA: TGCAGCGGCCGACAGGTAAATTACTACAGTGAGCAGTTCTTC. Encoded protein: CSGRQVNYYSEQFF.

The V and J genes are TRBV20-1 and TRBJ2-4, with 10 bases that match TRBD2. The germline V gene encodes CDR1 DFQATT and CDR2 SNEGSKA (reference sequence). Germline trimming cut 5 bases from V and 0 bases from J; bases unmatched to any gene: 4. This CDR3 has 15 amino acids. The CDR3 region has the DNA TGCAGTGCTGTCTTAGCGGGAGGAGCCAAAAACATTCAGTACTTC. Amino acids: CSAVLAGGAKNIQYF.

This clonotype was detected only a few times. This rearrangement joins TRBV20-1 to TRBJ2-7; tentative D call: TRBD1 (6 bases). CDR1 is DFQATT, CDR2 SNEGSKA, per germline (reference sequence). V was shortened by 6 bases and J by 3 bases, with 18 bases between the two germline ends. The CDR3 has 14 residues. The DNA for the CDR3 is TGCAGTGCAAAACCTCCGGGACAACGCTACGAGCAGTACTTC. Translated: CSAKPPGQRYEQYF.

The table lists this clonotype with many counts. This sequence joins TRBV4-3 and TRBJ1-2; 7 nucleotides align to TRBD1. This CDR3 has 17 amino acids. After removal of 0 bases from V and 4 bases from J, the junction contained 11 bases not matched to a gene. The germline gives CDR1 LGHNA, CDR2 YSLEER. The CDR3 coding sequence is TGCGCCAGCAGCCAAGATCGACCGGGACAGTTCCTCTATGGCTACACCTTC. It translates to CASSQDRPGQFLYGYTF.

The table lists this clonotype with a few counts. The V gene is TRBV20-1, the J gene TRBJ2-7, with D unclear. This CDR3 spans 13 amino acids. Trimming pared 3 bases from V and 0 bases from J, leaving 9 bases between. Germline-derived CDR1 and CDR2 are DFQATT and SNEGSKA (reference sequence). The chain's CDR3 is CSASHLPSYEQYF. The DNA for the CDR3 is TGCAGTGCTAGTCACCTACCCTCCTACGAGCAGTACTTC.

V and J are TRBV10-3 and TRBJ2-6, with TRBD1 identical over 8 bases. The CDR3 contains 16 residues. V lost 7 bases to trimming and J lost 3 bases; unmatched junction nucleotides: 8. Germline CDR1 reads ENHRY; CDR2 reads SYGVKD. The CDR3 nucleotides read TGTGCCATCACCTCACCAGGGGGCTATGGGGCCAACGTCCTGACTTTC. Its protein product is CAITSPGGYGANVLTF.

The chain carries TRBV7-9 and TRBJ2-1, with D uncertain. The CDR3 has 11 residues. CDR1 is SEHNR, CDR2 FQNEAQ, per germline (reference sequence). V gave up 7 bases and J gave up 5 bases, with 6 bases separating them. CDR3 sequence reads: CASNPHNEQFF. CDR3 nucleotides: TGTGCCAGCAACCCCCACAATGAGCAGTTCTTC.